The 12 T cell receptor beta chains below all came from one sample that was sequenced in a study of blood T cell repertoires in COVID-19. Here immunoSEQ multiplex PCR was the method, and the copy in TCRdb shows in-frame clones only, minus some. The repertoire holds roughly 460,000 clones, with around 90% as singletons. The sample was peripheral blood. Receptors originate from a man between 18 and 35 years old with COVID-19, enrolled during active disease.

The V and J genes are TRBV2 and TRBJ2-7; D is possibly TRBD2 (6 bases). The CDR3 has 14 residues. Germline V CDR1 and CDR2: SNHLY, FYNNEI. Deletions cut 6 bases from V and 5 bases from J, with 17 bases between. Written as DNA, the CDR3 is TGTGCCAGCAGCTTTACCGGGGGTTCGGACGAGCAGTACTTC. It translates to CASSFTGGSDEQYF.

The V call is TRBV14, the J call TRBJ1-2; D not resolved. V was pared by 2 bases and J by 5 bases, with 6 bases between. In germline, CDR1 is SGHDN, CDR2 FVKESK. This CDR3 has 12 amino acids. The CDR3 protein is CASSQHGYGYTF. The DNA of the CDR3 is TGTGCCAGCAGCCAACACGGGTATGGCTACACCTTC.

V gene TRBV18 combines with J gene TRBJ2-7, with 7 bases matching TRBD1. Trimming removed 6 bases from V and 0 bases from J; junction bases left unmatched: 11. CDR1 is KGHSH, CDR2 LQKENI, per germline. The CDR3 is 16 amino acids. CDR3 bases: TGTGCCAGCTCGCAAACGTCGGGACAGCCCTCCTACGAGCAGTACTTC. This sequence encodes CASSQTSGQPSYEQYF.

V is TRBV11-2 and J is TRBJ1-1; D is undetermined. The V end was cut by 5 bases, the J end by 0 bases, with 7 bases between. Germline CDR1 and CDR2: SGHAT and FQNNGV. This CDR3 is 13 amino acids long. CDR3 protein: CASSPTVNTEAFF. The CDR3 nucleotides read TGTGCCAGCAGCCCCACAGTGAACACTGAAGCTTTCTTT.

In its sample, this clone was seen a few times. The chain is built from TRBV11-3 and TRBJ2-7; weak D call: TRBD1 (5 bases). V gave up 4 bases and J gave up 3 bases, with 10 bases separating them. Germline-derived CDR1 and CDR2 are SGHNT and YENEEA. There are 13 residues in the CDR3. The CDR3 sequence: CASSSAGNYEQYF. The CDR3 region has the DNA TGTGCCAGCAGCTCAGCAGGGAACTACGAGCAGTACTTC. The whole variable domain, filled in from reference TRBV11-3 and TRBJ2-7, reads EAGVVQSPRYKIIEKKQPVAFWCNPISGHNTLYWYLQNLGQGPELLIRYENEEAVDDSQLPKDRFSAERLKGVDSTLKIQPAELGDSAVYLCASSSAGNYEQYFGPGTRLTVT.

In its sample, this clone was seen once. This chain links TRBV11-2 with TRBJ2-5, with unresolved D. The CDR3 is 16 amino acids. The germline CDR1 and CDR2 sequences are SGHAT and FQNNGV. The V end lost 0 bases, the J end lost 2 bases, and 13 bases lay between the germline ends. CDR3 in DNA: TGTGCCAGCAGCTTAGAGGGTTGGCGGCAACAAGAGACCCAGTACTTC. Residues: CASSLEGWRQQETQYF.

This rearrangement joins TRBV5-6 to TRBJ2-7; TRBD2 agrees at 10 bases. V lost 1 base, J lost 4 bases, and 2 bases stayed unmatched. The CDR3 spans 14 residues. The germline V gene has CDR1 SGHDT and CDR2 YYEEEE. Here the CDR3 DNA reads TGTGCCAGCAGCTTGCTAGCGGGGGTTTACGAGCAGTACTTC. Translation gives CASSLLAGVYEQYF.

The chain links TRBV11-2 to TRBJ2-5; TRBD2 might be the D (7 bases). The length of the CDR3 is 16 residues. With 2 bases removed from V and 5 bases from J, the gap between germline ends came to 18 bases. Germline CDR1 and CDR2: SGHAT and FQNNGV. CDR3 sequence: CASSLRAGAVFETQYF. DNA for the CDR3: TGTGCCAGCAGCTTACGGGCGGGGGCGGTTTTCGAGACCCAGTACTTC.

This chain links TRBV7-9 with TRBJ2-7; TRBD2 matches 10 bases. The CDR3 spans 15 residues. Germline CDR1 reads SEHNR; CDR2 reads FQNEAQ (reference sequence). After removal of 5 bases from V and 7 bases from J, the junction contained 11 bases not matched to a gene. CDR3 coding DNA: TGTGCCAGCAGCCCGACGGGACTAGCGCCGTGGGAGCAGTACTTC. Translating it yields CASSPTGLAPWEQYF.

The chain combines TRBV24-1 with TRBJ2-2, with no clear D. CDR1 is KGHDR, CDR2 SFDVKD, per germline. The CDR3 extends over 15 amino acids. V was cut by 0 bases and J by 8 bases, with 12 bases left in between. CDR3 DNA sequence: TGTGCCACCAGTGATTTGAAGGTCAACGGGGGGGAGCTGTTTTTT. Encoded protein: CATSDLKVNGGELFF.

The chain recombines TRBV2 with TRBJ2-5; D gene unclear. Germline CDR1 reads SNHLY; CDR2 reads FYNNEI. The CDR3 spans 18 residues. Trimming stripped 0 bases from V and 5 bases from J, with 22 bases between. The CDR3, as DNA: TGTGCCAGCAGTGAAGCGCTTCAATCGTACCACCTGAGGGAGACCCAGTACTTC. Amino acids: CASSEALQSYHLRETQYF.

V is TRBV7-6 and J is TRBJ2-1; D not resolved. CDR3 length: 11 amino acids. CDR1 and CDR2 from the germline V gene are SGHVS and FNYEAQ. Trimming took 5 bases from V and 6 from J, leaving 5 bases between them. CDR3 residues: CASSAGNEQFF. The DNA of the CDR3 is TGTGCCAGCAGCGCAGGCAATGAGCAGTTCTTC. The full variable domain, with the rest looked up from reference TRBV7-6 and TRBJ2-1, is GAGVSQSPRYKVTKRGQDVALRCDPISGHVSLYWYRQALGQGPEFLTYFNYEAQQDKSGLPNDRFSAERPEGSISTLTIQRTEQRDSAMYRCASSAGNEQFFGPGTRLTVL.